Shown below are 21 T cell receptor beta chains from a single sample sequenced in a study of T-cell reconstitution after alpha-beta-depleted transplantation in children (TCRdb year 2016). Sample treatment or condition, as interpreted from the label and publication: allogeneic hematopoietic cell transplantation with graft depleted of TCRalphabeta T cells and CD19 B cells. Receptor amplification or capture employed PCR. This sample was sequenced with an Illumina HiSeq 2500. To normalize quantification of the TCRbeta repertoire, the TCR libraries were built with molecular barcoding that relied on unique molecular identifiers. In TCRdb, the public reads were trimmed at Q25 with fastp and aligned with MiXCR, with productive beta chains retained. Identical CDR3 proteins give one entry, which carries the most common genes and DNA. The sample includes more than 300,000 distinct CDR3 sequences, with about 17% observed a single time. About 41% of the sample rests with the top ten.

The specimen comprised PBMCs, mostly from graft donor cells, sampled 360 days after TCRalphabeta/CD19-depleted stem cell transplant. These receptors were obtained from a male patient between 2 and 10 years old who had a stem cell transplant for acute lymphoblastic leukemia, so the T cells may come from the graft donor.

CDR3 sequence: CSVEVRDRDLGEQYF. The CDR3, as DNA: TGCAGCGTTGAAGTCCGGGACAGGGACCTGGGCGAGCAGTACTTC. The chain recombines TRBV29-1 with TRBJ2-7; 9 positions match TRBD1. The junction had 10 bases not matched to a gene; V was cut back by 1 base and J by 6 bases. The CDR3 runs 15 residues. Germline V gene sequence: CDR1 SQVTM, CDR2 ANQGSEA.

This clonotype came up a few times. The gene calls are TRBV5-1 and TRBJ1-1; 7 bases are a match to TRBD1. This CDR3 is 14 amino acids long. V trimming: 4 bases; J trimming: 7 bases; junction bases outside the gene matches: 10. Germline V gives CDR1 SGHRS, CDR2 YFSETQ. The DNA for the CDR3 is TGCGCCAGCAGCGCTGACAGGGCCGCCGGTGAAGCTTTCTTT. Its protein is CASSADRAAGEAFF. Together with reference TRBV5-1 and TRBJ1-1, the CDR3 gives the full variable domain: KAGVTQTPRYLIKTRGQQVTLSCSPISGHRSVSWYQQTPGQGLQFLFEYFSETQRNKGNFPGRFSGRQFSNSRSEMNVSTLELGDSALYLCASSADRAAGEAFFGQGTRLTVV.

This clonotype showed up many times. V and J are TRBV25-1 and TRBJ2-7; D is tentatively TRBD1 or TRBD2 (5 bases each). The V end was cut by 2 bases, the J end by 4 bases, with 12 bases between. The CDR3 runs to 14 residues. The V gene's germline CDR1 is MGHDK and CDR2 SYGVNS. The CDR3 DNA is TGTGCCAGCAGTGAAGAGGGAACAGGATACGAGCAGTACTTC. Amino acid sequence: CASSEEGTGYEQYF.

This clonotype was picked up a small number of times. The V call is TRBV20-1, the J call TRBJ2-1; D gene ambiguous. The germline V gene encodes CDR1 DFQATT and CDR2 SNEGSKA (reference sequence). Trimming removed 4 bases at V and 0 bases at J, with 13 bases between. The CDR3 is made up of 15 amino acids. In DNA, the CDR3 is TGCAGTGCTACAATTGACTGGAGCTCCTACAATGAGCAGTTCTTC. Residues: CSATIDWSSYNEQFF.

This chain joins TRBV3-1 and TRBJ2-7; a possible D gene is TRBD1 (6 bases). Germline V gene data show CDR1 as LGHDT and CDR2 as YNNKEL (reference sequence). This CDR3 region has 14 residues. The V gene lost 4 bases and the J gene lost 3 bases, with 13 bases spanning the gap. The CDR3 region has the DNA TGTGCCAGCAGCCGAGGGACACTGCTCTACGAGCAGTACTTC. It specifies CASSRGTLLYEQYF.

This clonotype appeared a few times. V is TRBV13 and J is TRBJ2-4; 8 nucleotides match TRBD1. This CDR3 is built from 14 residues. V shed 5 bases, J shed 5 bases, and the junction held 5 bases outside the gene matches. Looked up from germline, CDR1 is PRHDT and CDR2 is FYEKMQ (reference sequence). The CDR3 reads CASSLGTGENIQYF. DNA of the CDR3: TGTGCCAGCAGCCTCGGGACAGGAGAAAACATTCAGTACTTC. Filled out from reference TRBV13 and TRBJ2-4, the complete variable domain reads AAGVIQSPRHLIKEKRETATLKCYPIPRHDTVYWYQQGPGQDPQFLISFYEKMQSDKGSIPDRFSAQQFSDYHSELNMSSLELGDSALYFCASSLGTGENIQYFGAGTRLSVL.

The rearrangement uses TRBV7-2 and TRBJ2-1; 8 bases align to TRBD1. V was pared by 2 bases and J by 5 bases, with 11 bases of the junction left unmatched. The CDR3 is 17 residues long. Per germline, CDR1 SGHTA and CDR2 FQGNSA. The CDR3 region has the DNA TGTGCCAGCAGCTTATTCCCGAGGGTGACAGGGGACAATGAGCAGTTCTTC. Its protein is CASSLFPRVTGDNEQFF. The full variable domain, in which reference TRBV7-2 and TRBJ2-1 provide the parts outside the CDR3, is GAGVSQSPSNKVTEKGKDVELRCDPISGHTALYWYRQSLGQGLEFLIYFQGNSAPDKSGLPSDRFSAERTGGSVSTLTIQRTQQEDSAVYLCASSLFPRVTGDNEQFFGPGTRLTVL.

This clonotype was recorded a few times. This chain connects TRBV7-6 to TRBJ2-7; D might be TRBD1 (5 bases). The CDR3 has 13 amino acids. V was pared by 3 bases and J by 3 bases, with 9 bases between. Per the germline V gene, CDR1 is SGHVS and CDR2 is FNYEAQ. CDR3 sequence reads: CASSLFDSYEQYF. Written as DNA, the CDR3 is TGTGCCAGCAGCTTGTTCGACAGCTACGAGCAGTACTTC.

The CDR3 DNA follows: TGTGCCAGCAGCTACGCTCCCCAAGAGACCCAGTACTTC. This codes for CASSYAPQETQYF. The V and J genes are TRBV5-6 and TRBJ2-5; D is unresolved. Germline V CDR1 and CDR2: SGHDT, YYEEEE. The CDR3 runs 13 residues. Trimming took 3 bases from V and 1 from J, leaving 7 bases between them.

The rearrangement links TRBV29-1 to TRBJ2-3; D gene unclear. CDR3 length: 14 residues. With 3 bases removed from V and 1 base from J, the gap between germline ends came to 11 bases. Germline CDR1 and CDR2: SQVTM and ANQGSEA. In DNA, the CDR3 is TGCAGCGTTGAGGGTCGGGCCGGCACAGATACGCAGTATTTT. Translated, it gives CSVEGRAGTDTQYF.

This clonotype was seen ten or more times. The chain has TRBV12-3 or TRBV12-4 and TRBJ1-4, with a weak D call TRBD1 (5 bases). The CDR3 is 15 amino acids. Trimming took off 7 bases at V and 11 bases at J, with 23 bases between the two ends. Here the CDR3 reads CASTFSSQGIGKLFF. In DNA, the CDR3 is TGTGCCAGCACCTTCTCCAGTCAGGGAATAGGGAAACTGTTTTTT.

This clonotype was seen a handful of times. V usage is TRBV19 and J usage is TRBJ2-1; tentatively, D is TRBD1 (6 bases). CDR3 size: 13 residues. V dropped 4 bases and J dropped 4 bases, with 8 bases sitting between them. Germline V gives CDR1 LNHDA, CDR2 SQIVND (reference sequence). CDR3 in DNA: TGTGCCAGTAGTAGGACAGATTACAATGAGCAGTTCTTC. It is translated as CASSRTDYNEQFF. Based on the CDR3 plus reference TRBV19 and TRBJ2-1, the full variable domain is DGGITQSPKYLFRKEGQNVTLSCEQNLNHDAMYWYRQDPGQGLRLIYYSQIVNDFQKGDIAEGYSVSREKKESFPLTVTSAQKNPTAFYLCASSRTDYNEQFFGPGTRLTVL.

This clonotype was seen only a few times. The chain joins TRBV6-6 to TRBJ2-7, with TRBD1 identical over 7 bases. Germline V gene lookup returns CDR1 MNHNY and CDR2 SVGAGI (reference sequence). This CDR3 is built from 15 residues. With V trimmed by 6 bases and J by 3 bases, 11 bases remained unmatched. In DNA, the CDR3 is TGTGCCAGCAGCAAAATCGGGACAGCGCACTACGAGCAGTACTTC. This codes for CASSKIGTAHYEQYF.

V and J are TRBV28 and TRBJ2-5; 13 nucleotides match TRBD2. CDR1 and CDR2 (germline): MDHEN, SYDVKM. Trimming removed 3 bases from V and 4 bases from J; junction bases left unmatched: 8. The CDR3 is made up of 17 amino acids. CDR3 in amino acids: CASSLALAGGYLETQYF. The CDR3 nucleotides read TGTGCCAGCAGTTTGGCACTAGCGGGAGGGTATTTAGAGACCCAGTACTTC.

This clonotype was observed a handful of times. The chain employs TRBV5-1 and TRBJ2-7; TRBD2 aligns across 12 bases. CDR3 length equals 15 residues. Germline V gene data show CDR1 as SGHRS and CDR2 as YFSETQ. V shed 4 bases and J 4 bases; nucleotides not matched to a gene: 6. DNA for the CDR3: TGCGCCAGCAGCCCAACGACTAGCGGGAGATACGAGCAGTACTTC. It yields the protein CASSPTTSGRYEQYF.

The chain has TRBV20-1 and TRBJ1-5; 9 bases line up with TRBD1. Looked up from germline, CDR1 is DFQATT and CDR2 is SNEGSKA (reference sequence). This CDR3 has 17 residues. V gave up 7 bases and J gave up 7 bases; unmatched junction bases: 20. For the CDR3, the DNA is TGCAGTGTGAGCGGCTCCGGGGACAGGGTGATCGGGCAGCCCCAGCATTTT. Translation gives CSVSGSGDRVIGQPQHF.

The CDR3 loop is CASTPWTGTYEQYF. Here the CDR3 DNA reads TGTGCCAGCACTCCGTGGACAGGGACCTACGAGCAGTACTTC. The chain carries TRBV6-2 or TRBV6-3 and TRBJ2-7, with 8 nucleotides matching TRBD1. CDR3 size: 14 residues. With V trimmed by 7 bases and J by 2 bases, 7 bases remained unmatched. CDR1 and CDR2 from the germline V gene are MNHEY and SVGEGT.

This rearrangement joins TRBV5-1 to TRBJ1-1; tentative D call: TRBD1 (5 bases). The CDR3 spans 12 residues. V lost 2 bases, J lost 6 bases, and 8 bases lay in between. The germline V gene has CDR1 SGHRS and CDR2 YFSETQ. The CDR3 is CASSFQGPEAFF. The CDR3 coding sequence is TGCGCCAGCAGCTTCCAGGGACCTGAAGCTTTCTTT.

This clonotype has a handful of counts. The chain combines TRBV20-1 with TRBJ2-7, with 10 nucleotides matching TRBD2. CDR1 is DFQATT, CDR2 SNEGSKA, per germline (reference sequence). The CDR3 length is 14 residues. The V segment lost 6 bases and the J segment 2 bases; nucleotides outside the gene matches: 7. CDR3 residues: CSAAGTSAAYEQYF. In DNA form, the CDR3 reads TGCAGTGCGGCCGGGACTAGCGCGGCCTACGAGCAGTACTTC.

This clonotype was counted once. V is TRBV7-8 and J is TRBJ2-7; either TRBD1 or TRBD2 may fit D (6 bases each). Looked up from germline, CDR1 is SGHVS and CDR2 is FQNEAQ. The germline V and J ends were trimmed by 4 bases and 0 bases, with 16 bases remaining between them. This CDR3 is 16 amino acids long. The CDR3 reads CASSSLTGGASYEQYF. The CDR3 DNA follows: TGTGCCAGCAGCTCCCTGACAGGAGGGGCCTCCTACGAGCAGTACTTC.

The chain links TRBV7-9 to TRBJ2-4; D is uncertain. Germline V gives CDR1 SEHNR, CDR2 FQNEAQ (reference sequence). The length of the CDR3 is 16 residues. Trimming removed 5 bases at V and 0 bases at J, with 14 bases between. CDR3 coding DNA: TGTGCCAGCAGCCCGGATCTACAAATAGCCAAAAACATTCAGTACTTC. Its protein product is CASSPDLQIAKNIQYF.